Listed here are 15 T cell receptor beta chains from one sample, sequenced in a study of naive CD8 T cells in extremely preterm neonates. General study points: Compared with older groups, preterm CDR3s were shorter, with fewer N additions and less trimming.

No antigen has been assigned to these receptors. Extremely preterm deliveries at about 22-27 weeks of gestation provided the preterm samples. Libraries were prepared by immunoSEQ multiplex PCR; TCRdb keeps only in-frame clonotypes and omits some of them. The table shows 4,500 to 6,500 clones, with 90% to 95% occurring only once. What was sequenced was naive CD8+ T cells from cord blood. These receptors were collected from a boy who was born preterm.

This chain links TRBV5-4 with TRBJ1-1, with D perhaps matching TRBD1 (5 bases). The V end was cut by 2 bases, the J end by 7 bases, with 6 bases between. The CDR3 consists of 11 residues. In germline, CDR1 is SGHNT, CDR2 YYREEE (reference sequence). The CDR3 protein is CASSFGGEAFF. Written as DNA, the CDR3 is TGTGCCAGCAGCTTTGGGGGTGAAGCTTTCTTT. Full variable domain (missing parts from reference TRBV5-4 and TRBJ1-1): ETGVTQSPTHLIKTRGQQVTLRCSSQSGHNTVSWYQQALGQGPQFIFQYYREEENGRGNFPPRFSGLQFPNYSSELNVNALELDDSALYLCASSFGGEAFFGQGTRLTVV.

This clone was seen a single time. The genes are TRBV9 and TRBJ2-1; the match to TRBD2 covers 9 bases. Germline lookup yields CDR1 SGDLS and CDR2 YYNGEE. V trimming: 4 bases; J trimming: 7 bases; junction bases outside the gene matches: 9. This CDR3 has 15 amino acids. CDR3 nucleotide sequence: TGTGCCAGCAGCCTTAGCGGGAGTACCTTAAATGAGCAGTTCTTC. Translation gives CASSLSGSTLNEQFF.

The rearrangement joins TRBV25-1 to TRBJ2-1, with D possibly being TRBD2 (5 bases). This CDR3 comprises 14 residues. Germline V gene lookup returns CDR1 MGHDK and CDR2 SYGVNS. The V end lost 5 bases, the J end lost 5 bases, and 13 bases lay between the germline ends. CDR3 DNA: TGTGCCAGCAGTAGGCGAGGGCCAAACAATGAGCAGTTCTTC. As protein: CASSRRGPNNEQFF.

This clone appeared a single time. The rearrangement joins TRBV9 to TRBJ2-3; perhaps TRBD2 as D (6 bases). Trimming cost V 0 bases and J 7 bases, with 6 bases left between them. CDR1 is SGDLS, CDR2 YYNGEE, per germline. The CDR3 spans 12 residues. Written as DNA, the CDR3 is TGTGCCAGCAGCGTAGGCGGGAATACGCAGTATTTT. Its translation is CASSVGGNTQYF. The complete variable domain, with remaining parts taken from reference TRBV9 and TRBJ2-3, reads DSGVTQTPKHLITATGQRVTLRCSPRSGDLSVYWYQQSLDQGLQFLIQYYNGEERAKGNILERFSAQQFPDLHSELNLSSLELGDSALYFCASSVGGNTQYFGPGTRLTVL.

This sequence joins TRBV5-1 and TRBJ2-7; D is ambiguous. Germline CDR1 SGHRS, CDR2 YFSETQ. This CDR3 has 13 amino acids. V gave up 4 bases and J gave up 3 bases, with 11 bases separating them. The CDR3 bases are TGCGCCAGCAGCCGAGGTGGCAGCTACGAGCAGTACTTC. This gives the protein CASSRGGSYEQYF.

The chain joins TRBV5-1 to TRBJ1-1; 7 bases line up with TRBD1. The germline gives CDR1 SGHRS, CDR2 YFSETQ. Trimming at V came to 4 bases and at J to 3 bases, leaving 3 bases not matched to a gene. The CDR3 covers 13 residues. The CDR3 region has the DNA TGCGCCAGCAGCCCGACAGGGTACACTGAAGCTTTCTTT. Protein product: CASSPTGYTEAFF.

Comment on this clone: A junction end diverges from the germline sequence, so it may reflect a read error. The V call is TRBV4-1, the J call TRBJ2-3; possibly TRBD2 for D (6 bases). The CDR3 sequence is 13 residues long. CDR1 and CDR2 (germline): MGHRA, YSYEKL. Here the CDR3 reads CASSPGLSDTRYF. The CDR3 coding sequence is TGCGCCAGCAGCCCGGGACTTTCTGATACGCGGTATTTT.

This chain joins TRBV9 and TRBJ2-1; possible D gene TRBD2, 6 bases. The germline gives CDR1 SGDLS, CDR2 YYNGEE. CDR3 size: 18 residues. V was pared by 1 base and J by 0 bases, with 17 bases between. CDR3 in amino acids: CASSVWALADLSYNEQFF. In nucleotides, the CDR3 is TGTGCCAGCAGCGTATGGGCCTTAGCGGATCTCTCCTACAATGAGCAGTTCTTC.

The chain employs TRBV9 and TRBJ2-3; unclear D gene. Germline lookup yields CDR1 SGDLS and CDR2 YYNGEE. The CDR3 is 13 amino acids. V was pared by 0 bases and J by 5 bases, with 7 bases between. DNA for the CDR3: TGTGCCAGCAGCGTAGATGGGGAAGATACGCAGTATTTT. Amino acid sequence: CASSVDGEDTQYF.

V gene TRBV5-6 combines with J gene TRBJ2-3; 8 bases agree with TRBD2. Germline V lookup: CDR1 SGHDT, CDR2 YYEEEE. The CDR3 has 14 amino acids. With 2 bases clipped from V and 4 bases from J, the junction kept 3 bases outside the gene matches. Written as DNA, the CDR3 is TGTGCCAGCAGCTTCCCGGGACTAGCAGATACGCAGTATTTT. It translates to CASSFPGLADTQYF.

This rearrangement joins TRBV4-1 to TRBJ1-4; 7 positions agree with TRBD1. The trim removed 3 bases at V and 6 bases at J, leaving 10 bases unmatched. CDR1 is MGHRA and CDR2 is YSYEKL in the germline V gene. This CDR3 region has 16 residues. CDR3 in amino acids: CASSQGLGTEDEKLFF. CDR3 nucleotide sequence: TGCGCCAGCAGCCAGGGGCTCGGGACAGAGGATGAAAAACTGTTTTTT.

The chain couples TRBV9 to TRBJ2-3; TRBD1 matches 7 bases. The CDR3 runs to 13 residues. Germline trimming cut 3 bases from V and 4 bases from J; bases unmatched to any gene: 2. Germline V gives CDR1 SGDLS, CDR2 YYNGEE. As DNA, the CDR3 is TGTGCCAGCAGCGGACAGGGCGCAGATACGCAGTATTTT. It encodes CASSGQGADTQYF. The full variable domain, in which reference TRBV9 and TRBJ2-3 provide the parts outside the CDR3, is DSGVTQTPKHLITATGQRVTLRCSPRSGDLSVYWYQQSLDQGLQFLIQYYNGEERAKGNILERFSAQQFPDLHSELNLSSLELGDSALYFCASSGQGADTQYFGPGTRLTVL.

This chain joins TRBV28 and TRBJ1-1; 10 nucleotides agree with TRBD1. Germline CDR1 reads MDHEN; CDR2 reads SYDVKM. V shed 3 bases and J 2 bases; nucleotides not matched to a gene: 0. The CDR3 is 14 residues long. The CDR3 region has the DNA TGTGCCAGCAGTTTGACAGGGGGCAACACTGAAGCTTTCTTT. Protein product: CASSLTGGNTEAFF.

V gene TRBV9 combines with J gene TRBJ1-2; possible D gene TRBD1, 5 bases. CDR3 length: 14 residues. Germline loops: CDR1 SGDLS, CDR2 YYNGEE. Deletions cut 0 bases from V and 1 base from J, with 7 bases between. The CDR3 protein is CASSVGGVNYGYTF. In DNA, the CDR3 is TGTGCCAGCAGCGTAGGGGGGGTTAACTATGGCTACACCTTC.

This rearrangement joins TRBV28 to TRBJ1-6, with D maybe TRBD1 (5 bases). Germline CDR1 and CDR2: MDHEN and SYDVKM. The V end was cut by 3 bases, the J end by 4 bases, with 10 bases between. CDR3 length equals 15 residues. The CDR3 sequence: CASSFRGHYNSPLHF. DNA for the CDR3: TGTGCCAGCAGTTTCCGAGGACATTATAATTCACCCCTCCACTTT.